The present TCR beta chain was sequenced within a study of Ad26.COV2.S vaccination and SARS-CoV-2 variants (dated by TCRdb to the early 2020s). For context, the study as a whole: Donors in the vaccine arm were drawn from COV1001, a phase I-IIa trial of Ad26.COV2.S in healthy adults that was multicentre, randomized, double-blind and placebo-controlled. TCRbeta repertoire sequencing served as the tool for gauging how specific and how broad the SARS-CoV-2-reactive T cell receptors were following Ad26.COV2.S vaccination. Blinding of investigators to trial group allocation was maintained during experiments and outcome assessment. Ad26.COV2.S was administered intramuscularly at a dose of 5x10^10 or 1x10^11 viral particles, either as one shot or as two shots given 56 days apart. A total of 32 samples were included in the TCR-sequenced set, comprising roughly 19 Ad26.COV2.S vaccine recipients, 5 placebo recipients and 8 SARS-CoV-2 convalescent individuals. Trial participants were randomized into five groups of five, in which low-dose or high-dose Ad26.COV2.S was given once or twice, or placebo was given on both occasions. Points the paper makes about the study in general: The study was not powered for comparison of responses between vaccine doses or regimens. Vaccine and placebo recipients had comparable non-spike TCR breadth, which fits with the vaccine containing only spike. The authors noted that the TCR breadth and depth analyses may have underestimated total T cell responses. Substantial breadth of spike-specific CD8+ and CD4+ T cell responses was reported after vaccination. Compared with placebo recipients, Ad26.COV2.S recipients showed higher spike-specific TCR breadth (P = 0.0014).

The treatment or condition label, read with the paper, signifies: around 19 received Ad26.COV2.S at low or high dose, single or two shots; 5 received placebo; per-sample allocation not given. For vaccine and placebo recipients, repertoires were sequenced using samples collected on day 63 after the first injection. In Cohort 1b, 20 to 25 adults aged 18-55 years were enrolled at a single site in Boston, USA, between 29 July and 7 August 2020. Ad26.COV2.S was a replication-incompetent adenovirus type 26 vector that expressed a prefusion-stabilized SARS-CoV-2 spike protein derived from the original Wuhan strain. The CDR3 goes from the cysteine to the phenylalanine over 18 residues. Of the read, only the CDR3 DNA is kept; its 54 bases are in frame from base 1. The germline V gene (reference sequence) supplies CDR1 SEHNR and CDR2 FQNEAQ. The germline ends are 26 bases apart after V is trimmed by 4 bases and J by 7 bases.

The immunoSEQ Assay was used to sequence TCRbeta CDR3 regions. After extraction, genomic DNA underwent amplification by bias-controlled multiplex PCR, followed by high-throughput sequencing. As for the authors' bioinformatics: To quantify the absolute abundance of each unique TCRbeta CDR3 region, sequences were collapsed and filtered. Usable DNA was measured by amplifying reference genes present in all nucleated cells, and TCRbeta template counts were normalized to that usable DNA to estimate T cell fraction. Repertoire TCRs were annotated as SARS-CoV-2-specific when V gene, CDR3 amino acid sequence and J gene were exactly matched to a known reactive TCR set. MIRA supplied the reference SARS-CoV-2 TCR set, which was filtered for enrichment in COVID-19-positive ImmuneCODE repertoires so that public or cross-reactive TCRs were removed. Drawing on the MIRA antigens, annotated TCRs were analysed further at the level of specific ORF or position within ORF. Depth was the summed frequency of annotated unique rearrangements, while breadth was defined as annotated unique rearrangements over total unique productive rearrangements. Group comparisons of TCR breadth used two-sided Wilcoxon rank-sum tests. TCRdb provides this immuneACCESS table in a form limited to in-frame rearrangements. Some clones are lacking; in checked studies, under half of them reflect an unresolved V gene, and why the rest are absent is not known. Clone size and the V and J calls come from that table; the DNA yielded D and trimming. The sample table lists around 340,000 clones, about nine tenths of them with a count of one. The ten most abundant clones make up around 6.4% of the sample.

The table lists this clone with a few counts. Its antigen is unknown. Per-base quality was not reported, and no clone a single base away is much larger than it. The chain joins TRBV7-9 to TRBJ2-1; the D assignment is uncertain and may be TRBD1 or TRBD2, with 5 bases supporting each. The TCR was taken from a person aged 18-60 years who received the Ad26.COV2.S COVID-19 vaccine or a placebo. The sample in question was peripheral blood, obtained in a trial of Ad26.COV2.S vaccine versus placebo. In nucleotides, the sequence is TGTGCCAGCAGCTCGGGGTTTGCGTCCCAGGGTGGCTTGAATGAGCAGTTCTTC. Its translation reads: CASSSGFASQGGLNEQFF. Where the CDR3 stops, the reference TRBV7-9 and TRBJ2-1 genes take over; the full variable domain is DTGVSQNPRHKITKRGQNVTFRCDPISEHNRLYWYRQTLGQGPEFLTYFQNEAQLEKSRLLSDRFSAERPKGSFSTLEIQRTEQGDSAMYLCASSSGFASQGGLNEQFFGPGTRLTVL.